This TCR beta chain was identified during a study of human thymus T cells. Generated by immunoSEQ multiplex PCR, the TCRdb table keeps only in-frame clones and is missing some. The sample includes more than 50,000 clones, roughly 94% of them seen just once. The germline V and J ends were trimmed by 0 bases and 10 bases, with 12 bases remaining between them. The CDR3 loop spans 13 amino acids. Germline V CDR1 and CDR2: LGHNA, YSLEER. Sequencing was carried out using blood. This clonotype originated in a boy in the first two years of life with a congenital heart defect but otherwise immunologically healthy. V usage is TRBV4-3 and J usage is TRBJ1-2; D ambiguous. The chain's CDR3 is CASSQEWKGDYTF. Written as DNA, the CDR3 is TGCGCCAGCAGCCAAGAATGGAAGGGAGACTACACCTTC.